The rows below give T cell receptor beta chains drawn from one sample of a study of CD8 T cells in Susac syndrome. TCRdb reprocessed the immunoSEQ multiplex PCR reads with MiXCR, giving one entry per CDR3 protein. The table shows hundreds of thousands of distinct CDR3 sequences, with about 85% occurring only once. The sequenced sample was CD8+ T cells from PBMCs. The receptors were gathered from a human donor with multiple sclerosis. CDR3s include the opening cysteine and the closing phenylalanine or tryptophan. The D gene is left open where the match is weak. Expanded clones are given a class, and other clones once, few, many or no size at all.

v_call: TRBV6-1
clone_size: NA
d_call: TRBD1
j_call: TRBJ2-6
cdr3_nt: TGTGCCAGCAGCTGGGACAGGGTGGGAACTGGGGCCAACGTCCTGACTTTC
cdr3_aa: CASSWDRVGTGANVLTF

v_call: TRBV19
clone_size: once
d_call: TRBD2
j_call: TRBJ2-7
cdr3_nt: TGTGCCAGTAGTATAGGAGGGACTAGCGGGAGCGAGCAGTACTTC
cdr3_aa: CASSIGGTSGSEQYF

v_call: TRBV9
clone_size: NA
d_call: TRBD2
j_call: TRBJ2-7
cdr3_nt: TGTGCCAGCAGCCCCACACTAGCGGGAGTCTACGAGCAGTACTTC
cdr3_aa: CASSPTLAGVYEQYF

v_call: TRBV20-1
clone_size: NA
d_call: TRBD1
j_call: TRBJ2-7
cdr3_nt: TGCAGTGCGTGGACAGGGAGAGCCTACGAGCAGTACTTC
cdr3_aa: CSAWTGRAYEQYF

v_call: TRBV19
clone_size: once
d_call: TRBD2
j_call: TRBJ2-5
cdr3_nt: TGTGCCAGTAGTCCGAGACTAGCTATGGGAGAGACCCAGTACTTC
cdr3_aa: CASSPRLAMGETQYF

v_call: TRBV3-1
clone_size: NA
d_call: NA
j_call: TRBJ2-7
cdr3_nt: TGTGCCAGCAGCCCTTCTCGAGGAACCGAGCAGTACTTC
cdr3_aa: CASSPSRGTEQYF

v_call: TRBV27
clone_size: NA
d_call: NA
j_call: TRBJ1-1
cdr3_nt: TGTGCCAGCAGTTTGCTTGGGTCTGAAGCTTTCTTT
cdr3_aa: CASSLLGSEAFF

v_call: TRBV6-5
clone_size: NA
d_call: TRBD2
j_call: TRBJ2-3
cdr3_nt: TGTGCCAGCAGTTTTAGTAGCGGGGAAGTCACAGATACGCAGTATTTT
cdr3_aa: CASSFSSGEVTDTQYF

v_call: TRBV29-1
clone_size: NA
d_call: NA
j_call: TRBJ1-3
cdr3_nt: TGCAGCGTTGAATGGTGGTCTCAGGGAGAAGCTGGAAACACCATATATTTT
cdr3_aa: CSVEWWSQGEAGNTIYF

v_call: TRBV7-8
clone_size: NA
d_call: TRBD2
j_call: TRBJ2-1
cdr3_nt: TGTGCCAGCAGCAGAGGGACTAGCGGGGAAATTTTGAATGAGCAGTTCTTC
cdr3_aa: CASSRGTSGEILNEQFF

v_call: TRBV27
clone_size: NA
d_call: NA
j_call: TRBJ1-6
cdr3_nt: TGTGCCAGCAGTTTTGGGGCGAATTCACCCCTCCACTTT
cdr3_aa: CASSFGANSPLHF

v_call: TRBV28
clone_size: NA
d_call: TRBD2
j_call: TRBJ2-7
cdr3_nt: TGTGCCAGCACCCTTGGGACTAGCGGGGCCTACGAGCAGTACTTC
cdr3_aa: CASTLGTSGAYEQYF

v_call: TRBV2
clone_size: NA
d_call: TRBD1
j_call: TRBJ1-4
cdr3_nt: TGTGCCAGCAGACCCCCGACAGGGCGTAATGAAAAACTGTTTTTT
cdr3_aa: CASRPPTGRNEKLFF

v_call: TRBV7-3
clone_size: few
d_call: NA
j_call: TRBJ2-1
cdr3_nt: TGTGCCAGCAGCTATGGAGCGGGCAGTTACAATGAGCAGTTCTTC
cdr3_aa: CASSYGAGSYNEQFF

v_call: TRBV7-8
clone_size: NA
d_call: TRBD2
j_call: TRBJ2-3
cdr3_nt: TGTGCCAGCAGCTTAGATACGGGACTAGCTTCAGATACGCAGTATTTT
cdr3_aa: CASSLDTGLASDTQYF

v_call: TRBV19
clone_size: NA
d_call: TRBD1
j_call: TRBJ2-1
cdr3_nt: TGTGCCAGTAGTACCTCCGGGACAGCGTTCTTC
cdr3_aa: CASSTSGTAFF

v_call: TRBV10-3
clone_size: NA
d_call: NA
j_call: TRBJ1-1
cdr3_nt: TGTGCCATCAGTGAGTCTCGGGAGTTGGGGGTGAACACTGAAGCTTTCTTT
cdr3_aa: CAISESRELGVNTEAFF

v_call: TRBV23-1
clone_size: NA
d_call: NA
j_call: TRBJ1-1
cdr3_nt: TGCGCCAGCAGCCGGGTCTACTGCGAAGCTTTCTTT
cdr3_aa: CASSRVYCEAFF

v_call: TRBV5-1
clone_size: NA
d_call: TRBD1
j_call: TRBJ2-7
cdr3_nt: TGCGCCAGCAGCGCTGGCGAAGACAGGGGGCTCCAGCAGTACTTC
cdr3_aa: CASSAGEDRGLQQYF

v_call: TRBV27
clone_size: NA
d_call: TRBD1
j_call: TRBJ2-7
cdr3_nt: TGTGCCAGCAGTTTTTGGCCGGGACAGGCCATCTACGAGCAGTACTTC
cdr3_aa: CASSFWPGQAIYEQYF

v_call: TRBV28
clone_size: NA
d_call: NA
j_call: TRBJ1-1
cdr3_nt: TGTGCCAGCAGCTTGTTCGGGACTGAAGCTTTCTTT
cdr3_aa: CASSLFGTEAFF

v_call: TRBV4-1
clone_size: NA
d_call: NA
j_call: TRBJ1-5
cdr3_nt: TGCGCCAGCAGTGTGTATAGGGCGACTCATCAGCCCCAGCATTTT
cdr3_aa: CASSVYRATHQPQHF

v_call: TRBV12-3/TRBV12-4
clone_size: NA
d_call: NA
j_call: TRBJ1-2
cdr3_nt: TGTGCCAGCAGTTTGCTGAACACCCGGGCGGATGGCTACACCTTC
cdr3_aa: CASSLLNTRADGYTF

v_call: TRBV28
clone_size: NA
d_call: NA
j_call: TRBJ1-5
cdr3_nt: TGTGCCAGCAGTTTACCCGAACAGACAAATCAGCCCCAGCATTTT
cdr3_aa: CASSLPEQTNQPQHF

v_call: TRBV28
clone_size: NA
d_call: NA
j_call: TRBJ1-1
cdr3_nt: TGTGCCGCTTCGGAACTGGGGGAGGAAACTGAAGCTTTCTTT
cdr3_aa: CAASELGEETEAFF

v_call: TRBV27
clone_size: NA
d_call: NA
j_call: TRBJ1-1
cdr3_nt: TGTGCCAGCAGTTTATGGAGGGAGAACACTGAAGCTTTCTTT
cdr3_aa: CASSLWRENTEAFF

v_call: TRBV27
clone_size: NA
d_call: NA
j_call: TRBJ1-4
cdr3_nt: TGTGCCAGCAGTTCCTACAGGAATGAAAAACTGTTTTTT
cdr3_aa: CASSSYRNEKLFF

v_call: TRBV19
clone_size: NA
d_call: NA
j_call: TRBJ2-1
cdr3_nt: TGTGCCAGTAAGGGGTTAGATGAGCAGTTCTTC
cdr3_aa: CASKGLDEQFF

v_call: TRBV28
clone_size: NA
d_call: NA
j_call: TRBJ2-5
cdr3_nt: TGTGCCAGCAGCCCATCGTCGAGGGAGACCCAGTACTTC
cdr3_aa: CASSPSSRETQYF

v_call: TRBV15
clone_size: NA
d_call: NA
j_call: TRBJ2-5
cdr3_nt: TGTGCCACCAGCAGTCAGGGCCTTCAAGAGACCCAGTACTTC
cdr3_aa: CATSSQGLQETQYF

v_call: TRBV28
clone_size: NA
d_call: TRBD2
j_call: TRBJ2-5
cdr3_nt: TGTGCCAGCAGTTGGTTAGCGGGAGGTGCCCAAGAGACCCAGTACTTC
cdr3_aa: CASSWLAGGAQETQYF

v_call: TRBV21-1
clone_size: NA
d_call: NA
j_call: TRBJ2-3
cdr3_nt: TGTGCCAGCAGCAAAGGGGCCAGGGAATCTGGTACTAGCGGGAGGGTCCAAGATACGCAGTATTTT
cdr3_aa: CASSKGARESGTSGRVQDTQYF

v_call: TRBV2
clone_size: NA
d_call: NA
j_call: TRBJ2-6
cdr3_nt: TGTGCCAGCAGTGAGAGTGTAAGAGGCACCGGGGCCAACGTCCTGACTTTC
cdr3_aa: CASSESVRGTGANVLTF

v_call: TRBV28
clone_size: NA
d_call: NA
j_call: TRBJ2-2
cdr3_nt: TGTGCCAGCAGTTTAATCGGGTCGGCCGGGGAGCTGTTTTTT
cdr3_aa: CASSLIGSAGELFF

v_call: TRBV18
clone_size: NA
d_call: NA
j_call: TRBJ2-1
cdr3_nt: TGTGCCAGCTCACCACCTTATTGGACAGGGCGGGAGATCTACAATGAGCAGTTCTTC
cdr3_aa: CASSPPYWTGREIYNEQFF

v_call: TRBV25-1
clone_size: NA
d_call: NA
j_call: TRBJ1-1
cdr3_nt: TGTGCCAGCAGTGACCCCGGCGGACGTCGAGCCACTGAAGCTTTCTTT
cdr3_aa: CASSDPGGRRATEAFF

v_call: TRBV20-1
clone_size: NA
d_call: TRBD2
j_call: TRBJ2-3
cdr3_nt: TGCAGTGCTAGAGATGGGACTAGCGGGAGGGCCTTGAGGTCAGATACGCAGTATTTT
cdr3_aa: CSARDGTSGRALRSDTQYF

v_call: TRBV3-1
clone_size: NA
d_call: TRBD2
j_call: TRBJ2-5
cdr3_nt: TGTGCCAGCAGCGGGGGACTAGCGGGACCCAGCGAGACCCAGTACTTC
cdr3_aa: CASSGGLAGPSETQYF

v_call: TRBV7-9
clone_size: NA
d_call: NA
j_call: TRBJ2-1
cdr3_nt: TGTGCCAGCAGCTTAGTCCCTCACGCGTCTTCCTACAATGAGCAGTTCTTC
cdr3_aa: CASSLVPHASSYNEQFF

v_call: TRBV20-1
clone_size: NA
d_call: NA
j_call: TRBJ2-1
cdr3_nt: TGCAGTGCTGACGGCCATAGGGAGGCTTACAATGAGCAGTTCTTC
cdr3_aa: CSADGHREAYNEQFF

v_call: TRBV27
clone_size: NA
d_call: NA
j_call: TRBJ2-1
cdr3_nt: TGTGCCAGCAGTTTGCGCCTCTTAGATGAGCAGTTCTTC
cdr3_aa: CASSLRLLDEQFF